This TCR beta chain originates from a study of blood T cells in healthy people across ages. Findings of the study overall: Whereas aged donors had fewer naive CD4+ cells, long-lived donors had more of them and higher diversity. Diversity figures derived from one million T cells were judged to underestimate the true value.

As regards this clonotype: Its cognate antigen is unknown.

The CDR3 runs 14 residues. V dropped 1 base and J dropped 4; count of bases not matched to a gene: 5. From germline, CDR1 is DFQATT and CDR2 SNEGSKA (reference sequence). Sample-barcoded 5' priming and a J-beta primer mix drove a second PCR of roughly 7 to 11 cycles. TCRdb used MiXCR to reprocess the 5' RACE reads, holding one entry per CDR3 protein. Counted here are about 2 million distinct CDR3 sequences, about 49% occurring once; the ten biggest clones make up approximately 2.1%. Drawing of peripheral blood yielded 8.5 to 10 milliliters from each donor. No fewer than 6 micrograms of total RNA were isolated from every sample.

The gene calls are TRBV20-1 and TRBJ2-3, with 7 bases matching TRBD2. This TCR was sampled from a woman aged 40 to 50 in good health. Sequences were obtained from blood. DNA for the CDR3: TGCAGTGCTAGAGCCGTGGGGGGGTCAGATACGCAGTATTTT. Its translation: CSARAVGGSDTQYF.